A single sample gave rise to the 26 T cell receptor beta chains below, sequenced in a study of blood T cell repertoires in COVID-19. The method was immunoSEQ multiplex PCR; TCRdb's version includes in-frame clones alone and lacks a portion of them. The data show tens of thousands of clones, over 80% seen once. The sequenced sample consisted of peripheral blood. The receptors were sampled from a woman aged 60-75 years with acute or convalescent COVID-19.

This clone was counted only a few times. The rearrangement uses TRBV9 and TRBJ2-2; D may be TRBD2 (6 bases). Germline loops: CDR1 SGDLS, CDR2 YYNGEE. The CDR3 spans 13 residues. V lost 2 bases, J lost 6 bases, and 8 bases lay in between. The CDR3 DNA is TGTGCCAGCAGCGTGAGGGACTCCGGGGAGCTGTTTTTT. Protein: CASSVRDSGELFF.

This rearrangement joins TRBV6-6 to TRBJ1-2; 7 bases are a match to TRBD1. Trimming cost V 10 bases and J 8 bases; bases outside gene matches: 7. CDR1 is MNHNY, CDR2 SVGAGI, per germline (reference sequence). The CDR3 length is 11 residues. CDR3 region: CATSGTVGYTF. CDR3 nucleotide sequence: TGTGCCACCTCCGGGACAGTCGGCTACACCTTC.

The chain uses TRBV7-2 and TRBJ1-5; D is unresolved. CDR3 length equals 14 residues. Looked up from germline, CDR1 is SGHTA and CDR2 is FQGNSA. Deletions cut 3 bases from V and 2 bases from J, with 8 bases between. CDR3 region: CASSFKLGNQPQHF. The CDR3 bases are TGTGCCAGCAGCTTCAAACTCGGCAATCAGCCCCAGCATTTT.

The CDR3 protein is CASSPEVRGTYEQYF. The CDR3, as DNA: TGCGCCAGCAGCCCCGAAGTTCGGGGTACCTACGAGCAGTACTTC. The genes are TRBV4-1 and TRBJ2-7, with D maybe TRBD2 (5 bases). V was trimmed by 4 bases and J by 2 bases, leaving 15 bases between them. The CDR3 extends over 15 amino acids. CDR1 MGHRA and CDR2 YSYEKL come from the germline V gene.

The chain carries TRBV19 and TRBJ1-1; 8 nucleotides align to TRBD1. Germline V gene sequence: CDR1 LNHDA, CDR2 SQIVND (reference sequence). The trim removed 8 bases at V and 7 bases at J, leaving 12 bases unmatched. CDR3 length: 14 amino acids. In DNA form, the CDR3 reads TGTGCCAGTGGCAGACAGGGGATACCCGATGAAGCTTTCTTT. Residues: CASGRQGIPDEAFF.

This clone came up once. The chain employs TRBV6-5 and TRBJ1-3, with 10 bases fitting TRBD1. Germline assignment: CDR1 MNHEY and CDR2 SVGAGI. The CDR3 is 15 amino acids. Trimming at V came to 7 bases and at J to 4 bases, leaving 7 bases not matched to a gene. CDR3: CASKRQGARGNTIYF. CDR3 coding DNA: TGTGCCAGCAAGCGACAGGGGGCAAGGGGAAACACCATATATTTT.

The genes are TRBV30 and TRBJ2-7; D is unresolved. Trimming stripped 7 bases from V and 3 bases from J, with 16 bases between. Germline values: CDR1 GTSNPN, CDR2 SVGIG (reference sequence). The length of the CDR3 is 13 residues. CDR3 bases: TGTGCCTTCTTGACACGCGTAAGCTACGAGCAGTACTTC. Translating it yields CAFLTRVSYEQYF.

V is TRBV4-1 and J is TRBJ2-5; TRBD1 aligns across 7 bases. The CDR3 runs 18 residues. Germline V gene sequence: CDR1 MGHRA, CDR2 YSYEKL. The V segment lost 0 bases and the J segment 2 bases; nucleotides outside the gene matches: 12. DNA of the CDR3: TGCGCCAGCAGCCAAGACACGAGGGGGCCCCCCAAACAAGAGACCCAGTACTTC. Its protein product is CASSQDTRGPPKQETQYF.

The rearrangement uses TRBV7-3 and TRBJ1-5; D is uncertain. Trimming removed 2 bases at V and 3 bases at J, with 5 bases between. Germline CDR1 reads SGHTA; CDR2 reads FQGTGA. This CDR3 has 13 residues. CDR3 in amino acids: CASSLSSNQPQHF. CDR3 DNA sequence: TGTGCCAGCAGCTTATCCTCCAATCAGCCCCAGCATTTT.

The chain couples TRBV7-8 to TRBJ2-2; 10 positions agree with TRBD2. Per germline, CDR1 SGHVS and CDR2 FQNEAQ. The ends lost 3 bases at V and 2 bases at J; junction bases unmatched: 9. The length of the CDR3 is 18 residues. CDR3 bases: TGTGCCAGCAGCTTTCATAGCGGGGGGAACCTAAACACCGGGGAGCTGTTTTTT. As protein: CASSFHSGGNLNTGELFF.

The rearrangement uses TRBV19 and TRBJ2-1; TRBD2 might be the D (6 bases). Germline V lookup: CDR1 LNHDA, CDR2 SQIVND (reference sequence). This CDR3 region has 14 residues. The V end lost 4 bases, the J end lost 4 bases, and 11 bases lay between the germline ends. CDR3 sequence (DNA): TGTGCCAGTAGTAGGGGTAGCGGATACAATGAGCAGTTCTTC. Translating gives CASSRGSGYNEQFF.

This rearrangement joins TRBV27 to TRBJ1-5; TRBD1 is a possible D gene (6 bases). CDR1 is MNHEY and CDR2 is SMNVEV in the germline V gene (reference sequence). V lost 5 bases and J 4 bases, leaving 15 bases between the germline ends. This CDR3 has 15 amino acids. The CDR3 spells CASSPRRTENQPQHF. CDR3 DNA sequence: TGTGCCAGCAGTCCCCGCAGGACAGAGAATCAGCCCCAGCATTTT.

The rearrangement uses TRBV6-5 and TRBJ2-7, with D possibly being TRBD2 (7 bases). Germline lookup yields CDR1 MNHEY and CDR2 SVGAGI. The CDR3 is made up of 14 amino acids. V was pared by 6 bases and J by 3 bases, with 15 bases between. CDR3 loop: CASSGGRGRYEQYF. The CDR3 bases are TGTGCCAGCAGCGGGGGGCGCGGTCGCTACGAGCAGTACTTC.

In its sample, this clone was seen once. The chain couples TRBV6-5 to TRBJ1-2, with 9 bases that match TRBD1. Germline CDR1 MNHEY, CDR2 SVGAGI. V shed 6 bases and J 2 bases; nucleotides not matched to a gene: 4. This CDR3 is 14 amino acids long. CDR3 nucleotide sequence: TGTGCCAGCAGAACAGGGGGCGCAAACTATGGCTACACCTTC. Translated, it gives CASRTGGANYGYTF.

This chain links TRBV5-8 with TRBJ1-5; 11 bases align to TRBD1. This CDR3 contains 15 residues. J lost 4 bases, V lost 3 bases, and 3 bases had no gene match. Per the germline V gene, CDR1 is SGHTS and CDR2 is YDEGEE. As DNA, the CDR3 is TGTGCCAGCAGCTCCGGGACAGGGGGGAATCAGCCCCAGCATTTT. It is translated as CASSSGTGGNQPQHF.

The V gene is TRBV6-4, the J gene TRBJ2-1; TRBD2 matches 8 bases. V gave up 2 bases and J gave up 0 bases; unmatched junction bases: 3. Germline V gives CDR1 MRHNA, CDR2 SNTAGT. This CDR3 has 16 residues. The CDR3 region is CASSDGTSGSYNEQFF. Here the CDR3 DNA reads TGTGCCAGCAGTGACGGTACTAGCGGCTCCTACAATGAGCAGTTCTTC.

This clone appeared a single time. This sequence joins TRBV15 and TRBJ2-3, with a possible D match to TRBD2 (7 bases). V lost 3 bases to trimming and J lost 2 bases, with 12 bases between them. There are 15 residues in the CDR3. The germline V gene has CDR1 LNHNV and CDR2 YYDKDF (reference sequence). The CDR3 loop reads CATSSRGAFTDTQYF. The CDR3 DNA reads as TGTGCCACCAGCAGCCGGGGGGCCTTCACAGATACGCAGTATTTT.

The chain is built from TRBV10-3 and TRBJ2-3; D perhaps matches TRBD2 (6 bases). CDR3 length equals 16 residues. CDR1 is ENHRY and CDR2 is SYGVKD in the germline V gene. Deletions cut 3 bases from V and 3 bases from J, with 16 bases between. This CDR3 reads CAISDRDSAQTDTQYF. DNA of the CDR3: TGTGCCATCAGTGACAGGGACTCCGCGCAGACAGATACGCAGTATTTT.

The CDR3 region has the DNA TGTGCCAGCAGTTTAGGGAGCTCTGGGGCCAACGTCCTGACTTTC. Translating it yields CASSLGSSGANVLTF. The genes are TRBV27 and TRBJ2-6; a weak D match, TRBD2 (5 bases). The CDR3 sequence is 15 residues long. V shed 2 bases and J shed 0 bases, with 5 bases lying between them. Germline loops: CDR1 MNHEY, CDR2 SMNVEV (reference sequence).

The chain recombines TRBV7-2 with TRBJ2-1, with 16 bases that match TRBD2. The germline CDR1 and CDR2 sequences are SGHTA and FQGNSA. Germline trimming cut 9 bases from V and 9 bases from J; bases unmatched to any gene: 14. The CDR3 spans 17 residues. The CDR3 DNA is TGTGCCAGTACGAGGGTCGGGACTAGCGGGAGGGCCGGTGAGCAGTTCTTC. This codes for CASTRVGTSGRAGEQFF.

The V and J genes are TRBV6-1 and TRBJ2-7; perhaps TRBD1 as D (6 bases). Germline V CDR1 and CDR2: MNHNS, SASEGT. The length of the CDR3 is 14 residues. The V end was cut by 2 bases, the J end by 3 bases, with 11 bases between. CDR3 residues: CASSELGDNYEQYF. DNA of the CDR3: TGTGCCAGCAGTGAATTAGGGGACAACTACGAGCAGTACTTC.

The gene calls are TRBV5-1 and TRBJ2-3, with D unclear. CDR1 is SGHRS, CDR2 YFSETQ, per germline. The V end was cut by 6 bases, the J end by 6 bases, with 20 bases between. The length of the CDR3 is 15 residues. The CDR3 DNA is TGCGCCAGCATATTCTGCCAGGTACATGATGATACGCAGTATTTT. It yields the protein CASIFCQVHDDTQYF.

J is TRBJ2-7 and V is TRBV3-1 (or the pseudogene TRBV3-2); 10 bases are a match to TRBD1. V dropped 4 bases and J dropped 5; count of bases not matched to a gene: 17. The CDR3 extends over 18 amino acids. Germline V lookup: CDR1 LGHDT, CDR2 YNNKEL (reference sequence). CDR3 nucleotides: TGTGCCAGCAGCCGGTCCCCTATTCGACAGGGGGCTTTCGACGAGCAGTACTTC. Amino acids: CASSRSPIRQGAFDEQYF.

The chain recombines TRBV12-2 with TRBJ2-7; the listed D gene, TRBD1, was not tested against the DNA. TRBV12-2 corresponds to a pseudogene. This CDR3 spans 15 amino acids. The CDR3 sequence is CASRPGTGDGYEQYF. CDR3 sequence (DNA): TGTGCAAGTCGCCCCGGGACAGGGGACGGATACGAGCAGTACTTC.

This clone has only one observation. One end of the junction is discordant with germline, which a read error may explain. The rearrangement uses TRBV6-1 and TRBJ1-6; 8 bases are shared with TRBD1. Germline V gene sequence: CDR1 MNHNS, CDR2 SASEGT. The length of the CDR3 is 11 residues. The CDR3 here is CASSEDRALGF. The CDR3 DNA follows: TGTGCCAGCAGTGAGGACAGGGCACTCGGCTTT.

This chain's CDR3 is CASSLTGTSRAKNIQYF. The CDR3 nucleotides are TGTGCCAGCAGCCTGACGGGGACTAGCCGCGCCAAAAACATTCAGTACTTC. The chain recombines TRBV3-1 (or the pseudogene TRBV3-2) with TRBJ2-4, with 9 bases aligning to TRBD2. The V and J ends lost 4 bases and 1 base, in that order; junction bases with no gene match: 8. The CDR3 runs to 17 residues. In germline, CDR1 is LGHDT, CDR2 YNNKEL (reference sequence).